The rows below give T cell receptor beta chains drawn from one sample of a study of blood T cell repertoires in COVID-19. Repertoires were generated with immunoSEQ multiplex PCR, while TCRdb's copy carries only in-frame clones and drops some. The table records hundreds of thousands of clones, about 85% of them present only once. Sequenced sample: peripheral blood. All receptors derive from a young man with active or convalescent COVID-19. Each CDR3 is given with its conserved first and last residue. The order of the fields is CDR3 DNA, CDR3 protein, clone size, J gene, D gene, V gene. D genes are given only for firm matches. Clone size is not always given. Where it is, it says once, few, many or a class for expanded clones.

DNA: TGTGCCAGCAGCGAACCGGGGTTTGAGCAGTTCTTC
CDR3: CASSEPGFEQFF
size: .
J: TRBJ2-1
D: .
V: TRBV14

DNA: TGCGCCAGCAGCTTGGCGCCACTAGCGGGAGACACAGATACGCAGTATTTT
CDR3: CASSLAPLAGDTDTQYF
size: .
J: TRBJ2-3
D: TRBD2
V: TRBV5-1

DNA: TGTGCCAGCAGCTCCCGGGAGGATCCCTACGAGCAGTACTTC
CDR3: CASSSREDPYEQYF
size: .
J: TRBJ2-7
D: TRBD2
V: TRBV11-2

DNA: TGTGCCAGCATTAAAGACCGTCTCATTAGCAACACCATATATTTT
CDR3: CASIKDRLISNTIYF
size: few
J: TRBJ1-3
D: .
V: TRBV2

DNA: TGTGCCAGCACCAGACAGGGGGCAGGCACTGAAGCTTTCTTT
CDR3: CASTRQGAGTEAFF
size: few
J: TRBJ1-1
D: TRBD1
V: TRBV2

DNA: TGTGCCAGCAGCGCCGGGACAGGGTCTTACGAGCAGTACTTC
CDR3: CASSAGTGSYEQYF
size: .
J: TRBJ2-7
D: TRBD1
V: TRBV27

DNA: TGTGCCAGCAGTTACGAGTTCTCCACCGGGGAGCTGTTTTTT
CDR3: CASSYEFSTGELFF
size: .
J: TRBJ2-2
D: .
V: TRBV6-6

DNA: TGTGCCACCAGCAGACCCGGGACAGCCTACAATGAGCAGTTCTTC
CDR3: CATSRPGTAYNEQFF
size: once
J: TRBJ2-1
D: TRBD1
V: TRBV15

DNA: TGCGCCAGCAGCATAGCGGGGCTCTACGAGCAGTACTTC
CDR3: CASSIAGLYEQYF
size: once
J: TRBJ2-7
D: TRBD2
V: TRBV10-2

DNA: TGCGCCAGCAGCTCCGAGGGACTCCCAGATACGCAGTATTTT
CDR3: CASSSEGLPDTQYF
size: .
J: TRBJ2-3
D: .
V: TRBV5-1

DNA: TGTGCCAGTAGGGCCGGGACAGAAGCTTTCTTT
CDR3: CASRAGTEAFF
size: .
J: TRBJ1-1
D: .
V: TRBV19

DNA: TGTGCCAGCAGTTTAGGGGGACAGGGTTTTTCACCCCTCCACTTT
CDR3: CASSLGGQGFSPLHF
size: .
J: TRBJ1-6
D: TRBD1
V: TRBV28

DNA: TGTGCCAGCAGGATACAGGGGGGCAATGAGCAGTTCTTC
CDR3: CASRIQGGNEQFF
size: .
J: TRBJ2-1
D: TRBD1
V: TRBV12-3/TRBV12-4

DNA: TGTGCCAGCAGCTTATTTTATGGGCGGACAGGGGGCTTGAACGAGCAGTACTTC
CDR3: CASSLFYGRTGGLNEQYF
size: few
J: TRBJ2-7
D: TRBD1
V: TRBV7-8

DNA: TGTGCCATCACCCAGAGCGGGACAGATACGCAGTATTTT
CDR3: CAITQSGTDTQYF
size: .
J: TRBJ2-3
D: .
V: TRBV10-3

DNA: TGTGCCAGCAGCGCCAGGACAGCAAACACTGAAGCTTTCTTT
CDR3: CASSARTANTEAFF
size: .
J: TRBJ1-1
D: .
V: TRBV9

DNA: TGTGCCATTAGAGGGCAGGCTAATGAAAAACTGTTTTTT
CDR3: CAIRGQANEKLFF
size: .
J: TRBJ1-4
D: .
V: TRBV28

DNA: TGTGCCAGCAGTTTAGGGCTCGAAGGCTACACCTTC
CDR3: CASSLGLEGYTF
size: .
J: TRBJ1-2
D: .
V: TRBV12-3/TRBV12-4

DNA: TGTGCCATCAGTGGGGGGGGGACAGGGAATTCCTACGAGCAGTACTTC
CDR3: CAISGGGTGNSYEQYF
size: .
J: TRBJ2-7
D: TRBD1
V: TRBV10-3

DNA: TGCGCCAGCAGCCAGGAAACAGTTTCGAATTGGGGGGGGAGGGAATCGACAGATACGCAGTATTTT
CDR3: CASSQETVSNWGGRESTDTQYF
size: .
J: TRBJ2-3
D: TRBD2
V: TRBV4-1

DNA: TGTGCCAGCAGTTTGATTCAGGGGGTTAGCGAGCAGTACTTC
CDR3: CASSLIQGVSEQYF
size: once
J: TRBJ2-7
D: TRBD1
V: TRBV28

DNA: TGTGCCATCAGTTTCGGGGGCACTGAAGCTTTCTTT
CDR3: CAISFGGTEAFF
size: .
J: TRBJ1-1
D: .
V: TRBV10-3

DNA: TGCGCCAGCAGCTTGGTTCTAGATACGCAGTATTTT
CDR3: CASSLVLDTQYF
size: .
J: TRBJ2-3
D: .
V: TRBV5-1

DNA: TGTGCCACCAGTGACCCAAGACTAGCGGGAGGCACAGATACGCAGTATTTT
CDR3: CATSDPRLAGGTDTQYF
size: .
J: TRBJ2-3
D: TRBD2
V: TRBV24-1

DNA: TGTGCCACCAGCAGGACTCCGATGGCTATCTCCTACAATGAGCAGTTCTTC
CDR3: CATSRTPMAISYNEQFF
size: few
J: TRBJ2-1
D: .
V: TRBV15

DNA: TGTGCCAGCAGTTACGAACAGGGGTTGGGCTATGGCTACACCTTC
CDR3: CASSYEQGLGYGYTF
size: .
J: TRBJ1-2
D: TRBD1
V: TRBV6-5

DNA: TGTGCCAGCCTCGACCTAGGCGGGTTGGGAAACATTCAGTACTTC
CDR3: CASLDLGGLGNIQYF
size: .
J: TRBJ2-4
D: .
V: TRBV28

DNA: TGTGCCAGCAGGGGGGACAGGGCGGGAGCTTTCTTT
CDR3: CASRGDRAGAFF
size: .
J: TRBJ1-1
D: TRBD1
V: TRBV2

DNA: TGTGCCAGCAGCTTGGCCTTAGCGGGGACAAAGGTGGGGGAGCTGTTTTTT
CDR3: CASSLALAGTKVGELFF
size: .
J: TRBJ2-2
D: TRBD2
V: TRBV5-4

DNA: TGTGCCAGCAGTAGGGTTACAGGGAGCACAGATACGCAGTATTTT
CDR3: CASSRVTGSTDTQYF
size: .
J: TRBJ2-3
D: .
V: TRBV6-2/TRBV6-3

DNA: TGTGCCAGCAGTGAACTCGTAACGCAGTATTTT
CDR3: CASSELVTQYF
size: .
J: TRBJ2-3
D: .
V: TRBV6-1

DNA: TGCGCCAGCAGCCACGGGGGCGGGGGGGCCGGTGTAGGCGAGCAGTACTTC
CDR3: CASSHGGGGAGVGEQYF
size: .
J: TRBJ2-7
D: TRBD2
V: TRBV4-1

DNA: TGTGCCAGCAGCCCTAGGACAGCGAACACCGGGGAGCTGTTTTTT
CDR3: CASSPRTANTGELFF
size: .
J: TRBJ2-2
D: .
V: TRBV3-1/TRBV3-2

DNA: TGCGCCAGCAGTCCCCGGGACAGCTCTGGAAACACCATATATTTT
CDR3: CASSPRDSSGNTIYF
size: few
J: TRBJ1-3
D: TRBD1
V: TRBV10-2

DNA: TGCGCCAGCAGCCAGGGGCGGAACTATGGCTACACCTTC
CDR3: CASSQGRNYGYTF
size: few
J: TRBJ1-2
D: .
V: TRBV10-2

DNA: TGTGCCAGCAGTCATCTAGCGGGGGGGACTAATGAGCAGTTCTTC
CDR3: CASSHLAGGTNEQFF
size: once
J: TRBJ2-1
D: TRBD2
V: TRBV6-5

DNA: TGCGCCAGCAGGACGGTAGGGGGACGTGGAAACACCATATATTTT
CDR3: CASRTVGGRGNTIYF
size: .
J: TRBJ1-3
D: .
V: TRBV4-1

DNA: TGTGCCACCAGTGATTTAGAGCGACGGGAGACCCAGTACTTC
CDR3: CATSDLERRETQYF
size: .
J: TRBJ2-5
D: .
V: TRBV24-1

DNA: TGTGCCAGCAGCTTACTACAGGGCCCCAATCAGCCCCAGCATTTT
CDR3: CASSLLQGPNQPQHF
size: .
J: TRBJ1-5
D: .
V: TRBV7-8

DNA: TGTGCCAGCAGACGGGACTCGACATACACCGGAAACTACGAGCAGTACTTC
CDR3: CASRRDSTYTGNYEQYF
size: .
J: TRBJ2-7
D: .
V: TRBV21-1

DNA: TGTGCCAGCAGTCCCCGACAGGGAACCTACGAGCAGTACTTC
CDR3: CASSPRQGTYEQYF
size: .
J: TRBJ2-7
D: TRBD1
V: TRBV27